This entry concerns a single TCR beta chain. This sample is drawn from a study of blood T cell repertoires in COVID-19. Overall study context: The analysed material was cDNA or gDNA that came from T cells, B-cell-depleted T cells, or PBMCs.

Profiled with immunoSEQ multiplex PCR; TCRdb holds only in-frame clones, not every one. The sample records some 82,000 clones, under 90% being singletons. This CDR3 has 14 amino acids. V was pared by 1 base and J by 8 bases, with 2 bases of the junction left unmatched. Germline CDR1 is SGHRS and CDR2 is YFSETQ. The sample comprised peripheral blood. The chain joins TRBV5-1 to TRBJ2-1; 11 bases map to TRBD2. The clonotype was recovered from a man older than 75 with acute or convalescent COVID-19. In DNA, the CDR3 is TGCGCCAGCAGCTTGACTAGCGGGAGATATGAGCAGTTCTTC. This sequence encodes CASSLTSGRYEQFF.